These T cell receptor beta chains were read from a single sample in a study of blood T cell repertoires in COVID-19. Sequencing used immunoSEQ multiplex PCR; TCRdb keeps in-frame clones, though not all of them. This table holds 200,000 to 300,000 clones, 70% to 90% found once. The sample consisted of PBMCs or T cells enriched from blood (not recorded which). The source of these receptors is a woman aged 40 to 55 with acute COVID-19. Both conserved end residues are part of each CDR3. A D gene is named only where the DNA matches it firmly. Expanded clones get a size class; other rows say once, few or many, or leave the size out.

TRBV29-1	NA	NA	TRBJ1-1	TGCAGCGTGCATACAGGAATGAACACTGAAGCTTTCTTT	CSVHTGMNTEAFF
TRBV5-5	NA	NA	TRBJ2-1	TGTGCCAGCAGCCAGATACACAATGAGCAGTTCTTC	CASSQIHNEQFF
TRBV9	NA	NA	TRBJ1-2	TGTGCCAGCAGCGTAGGTCTGGGAGACTATGGCTACACCTTC	CASSVGLGDYGYTF
TRBV19	NA	NA	TRBJ2-3	TGTGCCAGTAGTATCGCCCCTAGACCGAGCACAGATACGCAGTATTTT	CASSIAPRPSTDTQYF
TRBV10-1	TRBD2	NA	TRBJ2-1	TGCGCCAGCAGCTATGGGACTAGTAATGAGCAGTTCTTC	CASSYGTSNEQFF
TRBV6-5	TRBD1	NA	TRBJ1-2	TGTGCCAGCAGTTACGACAGGGCTCTCTGGGGCTACACCTTC	CASSYDRALWGYTF
TRBV6-5	NA	NA	TRBJ1-2	TGTGCCAGCAGCCGCCCGGGGGGCGGTGATGGCTACACCTTC	CASSRPGGGDGYTF
TRBV3-1/TRBV3-2	NA	NA	TRBJ2-7	TGTGCCAGCAGCCAAGTCGGGGAATACGAGCAGTACTTC	CASSQVGEYEQYF
TRBV4-2	TRBD2	NA	TRBJ2-1	TGTGCCAGCAGCCAAGGACTTGGACTAGCGGGAGTCACACATGAGCAGTTCTTC	CASSQGLGLAGVTHEQFF
TRBV19	NA	NA	TRBJ1-3	TGTGCCAGTAGTCTAGGGCTATACTACTCTGGAAACACCATATATTTT	CASSLGLYYSGNTIYF
TRBV7-2	NA	NA	TRBJ2-3	TGTGCCAGCAGCTTAGTAATTAGCACAGATACGCAGTATTTT	CASSLVISTDTQYF
TRBV19	NA	NA	TRBJ2-3	TGTGCCAGTAGTATTGGGACACCTAGCACAGATACGCAGTATTTT	CASSIGTPSTDTQYF
TRBV6-5	TRBD1	NA	TRBJ2-7	TGTGCCACAAAACCGATGACAGGGGGCTCCTACGAGCAGTACTTC	CATKPMTGGSYEQYF
TRBV9	NA	NA	TRBJ2-3	TGTGCCAGCAGCGTAGCTACTGGGGCCATCACAGATACGCAGTATTTT	CASSVATGAITDTQYF
TRBV28	NA	NA	TRBJ1-1	TGTGCCAGCAGGACGGACAGCCTAGCTTTCTTT	CASRTDSLAFF
TRBV9	NA	once	TRBJ1-6	TGTGCCAGCAGCGTAGCTGGGGGCTATTCACCCCTCCACTTT	CASSVAGGYSPLHF
TRBV27	NA	once	TRBJ1-5	TGTGCCAGCACTTTCGAGGGGGGGCAGCCCCAGCATTTT	CASTFEGGQPQHF
TRBV28	TRBD1	NA	TRBJ1-6	TGTGCCAGCAGTTTAGGACAGGGTAACTCACCCCTCCACTTT	CASSLGQGNSPLHF
TRBV9	NA	NA	TRBJ2-3	TGTGCCAGCAGCGTATTAGGTCCGGGTCACGACACAGATACGCAGTATTTT	CASSVLGPGHDTDTQYF
TRBV6-4	TRBD2	NA	TRBJ2-1	TGTGCCAGCAGTGACGGGTGGCGGGGGACCTACAATGAGCAGTTCTTC	CASSDGWRGTYNEQFF
TRBV27	NA	NA	TRBJ2-7	TGTGCCAGCAGTCCGACCCACGGGGGAACCTACGAGCAGTACTTC	CASSPTHGGTYEQYF
TRBV24-1	NA	NA	TRBJ1-1	TGTGCCACCAGTGATCGGGCGGGGGGCACTGAAGCTTTCTTT	CATSDRAGGTEAFF
TRBV12-5	TRBD2	NA	TRBJ2-1	TGTGCTAGTGGTTTGGGACTAGCGGCCTACAATGAGCAGTTCTTC	CASGLGLAAYNEQFF
TRBV27	NA	NA	TRBJ1-1	TGTGCCAGCAGTTTAAACAGGGTAGGAAGTACTGAAGCTTTCTTT	CASSLNRVGSTEAFF
TRBV5-8	NA	NA	TRBJ1-4	TGTGCCAGCAGCTTGGCCTCAGGAGGGACAACTAATGAAAAACTGTTTTTT	CASSLASGGTTNEKLFF
TRBV10-3	NA	NA	TRBJ1-1	TGTGCCATCAGAGGCGGGATGAACACTGAAGCTTTCTTT	CAIRGGMNTEAFF
TRBV5-1	NA	NA	TRBJ1-2	TGCGCCAGCAGCTTGGCCGGGAGGGATTTTAACTATGGCTACACCTTC	CASSLAGRDFNYGYTF
TRBV2	TRBD2	NA	TRBJ2-1	TGTGCCAGCAGAATAGCGGGAGGCACCAATGAGCAGTTCTTC	CASRIAGGTNEQFF
TRBV28	TRBD1	NA	TRBJ2-1	TGTGCCAGCAACCCTACAGGGCAGGGGGCCTACAATGAGCAGTTCTTC	CASNPTGQGAYNEQFF
TRBV7-8	NA	NA	TRBJ1-2	TGTGCCAGCGGCGGGAACTATGGCTACACCTTC	CASGGNYGYTF
TRBV5-1	NA	NA	TRBJ2-2	TGCGCCAGCAAACGAGGCGGCTCGGAAGAAACCGGGGAGCTGTTTTTT	CASKRGGSEETGELFF
TRBV28	NA	NA	TRBJ1-1	TGTGCCAGCAGTCCGGGGAGTCTTGGGGTCACTGAAGCTTTCTTT	CASSPGSLGVTEAFF
TRBV28	TRBD1	once	TRBJ2-3	TGTGCCAGCAGCCCTGAAAGGACAGGTCCCCCGTTCACAGATACGCAGTATTTT	CASSPERTGPPFTDTQYF
TRBV7-9	NA	NA	TRBJ1-1	TGTGCCAGCAGCCGCGGACTTCCGAACACTGAAGCTTTCTTT	CASSRGLPNTEAFF
TRBV9	TRBD1	few	TRBJ1-4	TGTGCCAGCAGCCCACCTACAGGGGATGCAACTAATGAAAAACTGTTTTTT	CASSPPTGDATNEKLFF